This TCR beta chain stems from a study of cytomegalovirus exposure and HLA in healthy donors. Findings and limits, study-wide: Whilst most TCR sequences proved rare, a subset of public TCRs occurred across many donors. The study labeled roughly 160 TCR beta chains cytomegalovirus-associated.

Produced via immunoSEQ multiplex PCR; TCRdb's table is partial and in-frame only. Among around 140,000 clones listed, approximately 89% were seen once. Between the trimmed V and J ends, which lost 4 bases and 0 bases, there was a span of 4 bases. CDR1 is MNHEY and CDR2 is SVGAGI in the germline V gene. This CDR3 region has 14 residues. In the case of this clone: The antigen is not known.

The donors were in the roughly 120-subject validation cohort, distinct from the roughly 670-subject first cohort. This clonotype was sampled from a woman younger than 30 in good health and CMV-seronegative. The V gene is TRBV6-5, the J gene TRBJ1-6; D is uncertain. Material for sequencing was PBMCs. The chain's CDR3 is CASSWSSYNSPLHF. The CDR3 region has the DNA TGTGCCAGCAGTTGGAGCTCCTATAATTCACCCCTCCACTTT.